This TCR beta chain derives from a study of response to subunit inactivated influenza vaccine. General observations from the study: It was the authors' suggestion that each seasonal influenza vaccination recruits few new T cells.

This CDR3 region has 15 residues. V was trimmed by 7 bases and J by 2 bases, leaving 16 bases between them. TCRdb ran MiXCR on the RT-PCR reads and lists one entry per CDR3 protein. The table includes more than 600,000 distinct CDR3 sequences, 15% to 20% detected once. On this clonotype: Its antigen is not known.

This sequence was found in a man over 45 who received an inactivated influenza vaccine. The rearrangement uses TRBV12-3 or TRBV12-4 and TRBJ2-3; tentatively, D is TRBD2 (6 bases). Sample: PBMCs from blood, taken 5 days after vaccination. DNA of the CDR3: TGTGCCAGCATATTGGGACTGGGCTTCACAGATACGCAGTATTTT. Translation gives CASILGLGFTDTQYF.